The clone carrying this T cell receptor beta chain has a handful of counts. Per the germline V gene, CDR1 is LNHDA and CDR2 is SQIVND (reference sequence). The CDR3 spans 15 residues. Trimming stripped 3 bases from V and 4 bases from J, with 16 bases between. This sample was included in a study of molecular identifiers for immune sequencing clone quantification. MiXCR, applied by TCRdb to the PCR reads, yields one record per CDR3 protein. In the table there are about 510,000 distinct CDR3 sequences, roughly a fifth of which are singletons. Construction of naive CD8 libraries employed roughly 20,000 to 1,000,000 sorted cells together with 10%, 30% or 50% RNA.

Sequencing used naive CD8+ T cells from blood, with Jurkat cell RNA spiked in. Subset reported: FACS-sorted CD8+CD4-CCR7+CD45RA+ naive T cells. The rearrangement joins TRBV19 to TRBJ2-7; possibly TRBD1 for D (6 bases). The source of this sequence is a human donor in good health. Some libraries in this study had Jurkat cell RNA spiked in. The CDR3 reads CASSITVDSVYEQYF. The CDR3 bases are TGTGCCAGTAGTATTACAGTGGACAGCGTGTACGAGCAGTACTTC.